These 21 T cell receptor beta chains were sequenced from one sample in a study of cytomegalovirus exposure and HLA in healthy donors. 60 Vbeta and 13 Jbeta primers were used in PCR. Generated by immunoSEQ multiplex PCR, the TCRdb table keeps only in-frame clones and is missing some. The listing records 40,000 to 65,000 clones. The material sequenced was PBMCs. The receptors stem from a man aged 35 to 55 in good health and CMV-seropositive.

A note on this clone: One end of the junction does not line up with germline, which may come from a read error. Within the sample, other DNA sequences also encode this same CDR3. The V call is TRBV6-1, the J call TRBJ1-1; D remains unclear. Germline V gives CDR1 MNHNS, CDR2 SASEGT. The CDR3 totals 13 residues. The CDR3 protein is CTSRQGSSPEAFF. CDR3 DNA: TGTACCAGCAGACAAGGTTCTAGCCCTGAAGCTTTCTTT.

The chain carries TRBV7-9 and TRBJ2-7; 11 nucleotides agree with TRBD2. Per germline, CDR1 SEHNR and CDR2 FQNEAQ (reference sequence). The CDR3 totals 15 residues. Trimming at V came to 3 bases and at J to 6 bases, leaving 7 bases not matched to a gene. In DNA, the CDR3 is TGTGCCAGCAGCTTCTTAGCGGGGGGGAGAGGCGAGCAGTACTTC. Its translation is CASSFLAGGRGEQYF.

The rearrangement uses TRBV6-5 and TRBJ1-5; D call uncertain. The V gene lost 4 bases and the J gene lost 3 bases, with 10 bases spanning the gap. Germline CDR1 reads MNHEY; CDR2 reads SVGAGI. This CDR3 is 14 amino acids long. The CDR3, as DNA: TGTGCCAGCAGTTCGGGTTCCGCCAATCAGCCCCAGCATTTT. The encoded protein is CASSSGSANQPQHF.

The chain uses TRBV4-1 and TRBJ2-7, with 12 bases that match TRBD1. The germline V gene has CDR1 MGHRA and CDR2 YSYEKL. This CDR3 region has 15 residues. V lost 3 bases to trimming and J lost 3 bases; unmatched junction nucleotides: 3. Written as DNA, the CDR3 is TGCGCCAGCAGCCACGGGACAGGGGGCGGCTACGAGCAGTACTTC. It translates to CASSHGTGGGYEQYF.

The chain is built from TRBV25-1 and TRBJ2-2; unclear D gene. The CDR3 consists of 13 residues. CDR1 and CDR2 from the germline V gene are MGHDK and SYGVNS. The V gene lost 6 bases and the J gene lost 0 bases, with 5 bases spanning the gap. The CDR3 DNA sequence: TGTGCCAGCAGGCAGTCGAACACCGGGGAGCTGTTTTTT. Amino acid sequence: CASRQSNTGELFF.

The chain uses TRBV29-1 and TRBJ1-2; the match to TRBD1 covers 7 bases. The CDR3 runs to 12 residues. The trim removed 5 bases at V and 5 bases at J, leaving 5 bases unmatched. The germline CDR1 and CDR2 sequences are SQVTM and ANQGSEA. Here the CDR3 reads CSVSGQKYGYTF. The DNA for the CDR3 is TGCAGCGTTTCGGGACAGAAGTATGGCTACACCTTC.

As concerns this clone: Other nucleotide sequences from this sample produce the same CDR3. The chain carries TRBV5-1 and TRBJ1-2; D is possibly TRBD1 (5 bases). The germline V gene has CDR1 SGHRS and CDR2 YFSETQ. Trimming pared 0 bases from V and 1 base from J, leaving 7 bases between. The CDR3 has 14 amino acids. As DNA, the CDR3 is TGCGCCAGCAGCTTGGCCGACAGTAACTATGGCTACACCTTC. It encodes CASSLADSNYGYTF.

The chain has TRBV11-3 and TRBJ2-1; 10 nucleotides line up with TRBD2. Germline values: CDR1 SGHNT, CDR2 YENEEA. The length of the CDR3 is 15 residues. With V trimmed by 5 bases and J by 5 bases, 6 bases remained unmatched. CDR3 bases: TGTGCCAGCAGCCCCACTAGCGGGGACAACAATGAGCAGTTCTTC. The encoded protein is CASSPTSGDNNEQFF.

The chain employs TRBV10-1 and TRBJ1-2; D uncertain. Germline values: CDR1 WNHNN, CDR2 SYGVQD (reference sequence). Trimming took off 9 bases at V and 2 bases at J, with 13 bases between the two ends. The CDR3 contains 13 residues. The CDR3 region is CAREREMNYGYTF. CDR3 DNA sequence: TGCGCCAGGGAGCGGGAGATGAACTATGGCTACACCTTC.

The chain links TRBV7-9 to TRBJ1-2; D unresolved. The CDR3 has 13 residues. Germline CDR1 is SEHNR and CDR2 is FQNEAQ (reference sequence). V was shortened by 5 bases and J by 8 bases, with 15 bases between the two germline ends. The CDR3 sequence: CASSQDPSHGYTF. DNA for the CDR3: TGTGCCAGCAGCCAGGATCCCTCTCACGGCTACACCTTC.

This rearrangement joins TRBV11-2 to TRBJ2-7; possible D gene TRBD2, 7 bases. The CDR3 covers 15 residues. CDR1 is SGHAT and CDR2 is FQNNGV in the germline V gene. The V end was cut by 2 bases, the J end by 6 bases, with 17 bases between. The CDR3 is CASSLRGGGEGEQYF. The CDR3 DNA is TGTGCCAGCAGCTTAAGAGGGGGGGGTGAGGGCGAGCAGTACTTC.

CDR3 amino acids: CASRGARGAADTQYF. The CDR3 nucleotides are TGTGCCAGCAGGGGGGCGCGAGGAGCGGCAGATACGCAGTATTTT. V is TRBV6-6 and J is TRBJ2-3; possible D gene TRBD1, 6 bases. The CDR3 length is 15 residues. CDR1 and CDR2 from the germline V gene are MNHNY and SVGAGI (reference sequence). V was clipped by 6 bases and J by 4 bases, with 17 bases between them.

CDR3 in DNA: TGTGCCAGCAGTTTAAACAGGGGCAACTACGAGCAGTACTTC. It encodes CASSLNRGNYEQYF. V and J are TRBV27 and TRBJ2-7; 7 bases match TRBD1. The CDR3 consists of 14 residues. In germline, CDR1 is MNHEY, CDR2 SMNVEV (reference sequence). V was pared by 2 bases and J by 3 bases, with 4 bases of the junction left unmatched.

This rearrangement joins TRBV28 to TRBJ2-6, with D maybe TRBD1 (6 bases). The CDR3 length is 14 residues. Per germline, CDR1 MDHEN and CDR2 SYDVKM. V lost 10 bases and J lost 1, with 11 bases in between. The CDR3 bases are TGTGCCACCCCGGACAGTTCTGGGGCCAACGTCCTGACTTTC. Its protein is CATPDSSGANVLTF.

The CDR3 DNA is TGTGCCAGTAGTACCTTAGGACAGGGCCGGACCCAGTACTTC. Protein product: CASSTLGQGRTQYF. J is TRBJ2-5 and V is TRBV19, with 8 positions matching TRBD1. This CDR3 contains 14 residues. Trimming at V came to 4 bases and at J to 7 bases, leaving 8 bases not matched to a gene. CDR1 and CDR2 (germline): LNHDA, SQIVND (reference sequence).

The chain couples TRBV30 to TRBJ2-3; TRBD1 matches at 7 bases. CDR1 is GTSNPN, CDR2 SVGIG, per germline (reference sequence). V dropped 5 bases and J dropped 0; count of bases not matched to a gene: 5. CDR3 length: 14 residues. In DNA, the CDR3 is TGTGCCTGGGGGGACAGCTCTAGCACAGATACGCAGTATTTT. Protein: CAWGDSSSTDTQYF.

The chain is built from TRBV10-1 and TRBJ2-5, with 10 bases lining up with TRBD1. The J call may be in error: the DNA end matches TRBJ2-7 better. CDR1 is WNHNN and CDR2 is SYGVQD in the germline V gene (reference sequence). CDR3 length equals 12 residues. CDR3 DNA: TGCGCCAGCAGGGGACAGGGGAACGAGCAGTACTTC. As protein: CASRGQGNEQYF.

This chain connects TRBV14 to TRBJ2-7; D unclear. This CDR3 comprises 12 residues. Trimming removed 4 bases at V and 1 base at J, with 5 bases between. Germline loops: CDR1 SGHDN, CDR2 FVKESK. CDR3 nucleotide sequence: TGTGCCAGCAGCCTCCAGTCCTACGAGCAGTACTTC. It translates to CASSLQSYEQYF. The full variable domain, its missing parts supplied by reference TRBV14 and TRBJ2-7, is EAGVTQFPSHSVIEKGQTVTLRCDPISGHDNLYWYRRVMGKEIKFLLHFVKESKQDESGMPNNRFLAERTGGTYSTLKVQPAELEDSGVYFCASSLQSYEQYFGPGTRLTVT.

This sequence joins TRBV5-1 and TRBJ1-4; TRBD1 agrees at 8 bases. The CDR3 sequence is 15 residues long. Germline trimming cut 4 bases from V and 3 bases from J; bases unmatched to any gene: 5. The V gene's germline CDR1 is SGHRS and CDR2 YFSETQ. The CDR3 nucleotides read TGCGCCAGCAGCCAAACAGGGGGGCCTAATGAAAAACTGTTTTTT. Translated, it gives CASSQTGGPNEKLFF.

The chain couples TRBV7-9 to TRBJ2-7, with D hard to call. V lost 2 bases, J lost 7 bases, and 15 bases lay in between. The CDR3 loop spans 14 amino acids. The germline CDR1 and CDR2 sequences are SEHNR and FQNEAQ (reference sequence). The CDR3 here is CASSLLPPRHEQYF. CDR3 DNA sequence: TGTGCCAGCAGCTTACTCCCACCCCGACATGAGCAGTACTTC. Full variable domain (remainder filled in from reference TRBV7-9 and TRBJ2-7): DTGVSQNPRHKITKRGQNVTFRCDPISEHNRLYWYRQTLGQGPEFLTYFQNEAQLEKSRLLSDRFSAERPKGSFSTLEIQRTEQGDSAMYLCASSLLPPRHEQYFGPGTRLTVT.

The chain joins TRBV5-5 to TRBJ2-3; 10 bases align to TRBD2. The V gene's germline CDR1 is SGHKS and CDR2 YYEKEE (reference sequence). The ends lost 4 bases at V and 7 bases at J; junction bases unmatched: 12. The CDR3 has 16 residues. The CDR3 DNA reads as TGTGCCAGCAGCCGCGTATCTAGCGGGGGATCTCATACGCAGTATTTT. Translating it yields CASSRVSSGGSHTQYF.